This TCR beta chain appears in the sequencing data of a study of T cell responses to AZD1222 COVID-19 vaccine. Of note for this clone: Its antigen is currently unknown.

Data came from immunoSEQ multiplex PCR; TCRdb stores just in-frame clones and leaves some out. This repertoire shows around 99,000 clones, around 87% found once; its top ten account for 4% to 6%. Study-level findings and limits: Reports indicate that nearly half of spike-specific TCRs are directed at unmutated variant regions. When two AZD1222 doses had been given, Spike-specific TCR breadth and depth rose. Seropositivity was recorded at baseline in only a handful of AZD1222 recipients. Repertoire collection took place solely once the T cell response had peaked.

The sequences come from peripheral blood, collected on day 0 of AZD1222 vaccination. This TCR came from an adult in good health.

CDR3: CASSPNRGRAYEQYF. The CDR3 DNA follows: TGTGCCAGCAGCCCCAACAGGGGGCGCGCCTACGAGCAGTACTTC. The chain has TRBV7-2 and TRBJ2-7; 9 positions agree with TRBD1. Unmatched junction bases numbered 7, after V lost 5 bases and J lost 2 bases. The CDR3 totals 15 residues. Germline V gene lookup returns CDR1 SGHTA and CDR2 FQGNSA.